The 3 T cell receptor beta chains below were found in one sample sequenced in a study of T cells in Graves' hyperthyroidism and ophthalmopathy. RNA transcripts gave rise to amplified TCR beta CDR3 regions. RT-PCR in the first round (using the HTBI primer set) targeted the TCR CDR3. TCRdb processed the multiplex PCR reads anew with MiXCR; each CDR3 protein has one entry. The sample lists 500,000 to 800,000 distinct CDR3 sequences, around 15% occurring once. The material sequenced was blood. These receptors all come from a woman aged 45 to 65 with Graves' ophthalmopathy.

V usage is TRBV5-1 and J usage is TRBJ2-2, with TRBD2 matching 11 bases. In germline, CDR1 is SGHRS, CDR2 YFSETQ. Trimming removed 2 bases from V and 3 bases from J; junction bases left unmatched: 12. This CDR3 comprises 19 residues. CDR3 loop: CASSLISGRAGTHTGELFF. CDR3 DNA sequence: TGCGCCAGCAGCTTAATTAGCGGGAGGGCCGGGACCCACACCGGGGAGCTGTTTTTT.

The J gene is TRBJ1-5, the V gene TRBV25-1; TRBD1 aligns across 8 bases. Trimming cost V 8 bases and J 3 bases; bases outside gene matches: 3. There are 13 residues in the CDR3. Germline CDR1 reads MGHDK; CDR2 reads SYGVNS. The CDR3 sequence is CASGQGLNQPQHF. The CDR3 DNA reads as TGTGCCAGCGGACAGGGCCTCAATCAGCCCCAGCATTTT.

The sample holds many counts of this clonotype. V usage is TRBV20-1 and J usage is TRBJ1-2; D ambiguous. This CDR3 region has 13 residues. Germline V gene data show CDR1 as DFQATT and CDR2 as SNEGSKA (reference sequence). CDR3 DNA sequence: TGCAGCCTCCAAGGGCAGGCCGACTATGGCTACACCTTC. Amino acids: CSLQGQADYGYTF.